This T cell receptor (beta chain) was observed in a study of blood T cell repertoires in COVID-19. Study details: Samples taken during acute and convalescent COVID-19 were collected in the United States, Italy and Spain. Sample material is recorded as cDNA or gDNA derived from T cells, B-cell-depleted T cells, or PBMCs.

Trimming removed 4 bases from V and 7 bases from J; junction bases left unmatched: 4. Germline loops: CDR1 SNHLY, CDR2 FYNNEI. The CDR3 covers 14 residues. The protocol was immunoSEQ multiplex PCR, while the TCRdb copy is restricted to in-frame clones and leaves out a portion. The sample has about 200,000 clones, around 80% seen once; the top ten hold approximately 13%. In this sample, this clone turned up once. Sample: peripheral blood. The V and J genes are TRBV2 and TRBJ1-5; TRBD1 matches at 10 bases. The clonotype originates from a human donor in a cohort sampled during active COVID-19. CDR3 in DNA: TGTGCCAGCAGTGGGGGACAGGGGACCCAGCCCCAGCATTTT. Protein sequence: CASSGGQGTQPQHF.